This entry lists 27 T cell receptor beta chains sequenced from one sample in a study of T-cell reconstitution after alpha-beta-depleted transplantation in children. Preparation of the TCRbeta library used unique molecular identifiers. TCRdb independently ran MiXCR on the PCR reads; one entry per CDR3 protein. The top ten hold roughly 5.4% of the sample, which has about 480,000 distinct CDR3 sequences, roughly an eighth seen once. Sequencing was performed on PBMCs from the stem cell graft donor, taken from the stem cell graft. Every receptor here comes from a human donor who donated a stem cell graft to a child with combined immunodeficiency.

This clonotype was picked up many times. V is TRBV12-3 or TRBV12-4 and J is TRBJ2-7; the D gene is possibly TRBD2 (5 bases). This CDR3 has 13 amino acids. Trimming took off 5 bases at V and 5 bases at J, with 13 bases between the two ends. This chain's CDR3 is CASSVGYGNEQYF. The CDR3 coding sequence is TGTGCCAGCAGTGTTGGTTACGGGAACGAGCAGTACTTC.

V and J are TRBV29-1 and TRBJ2-1; no clear D. Germline V CDR1 and CDR2: SQVTM, ANQGSEA. This CDR3 is 14 amino acids long. V lost 5 bases and J lost 4, with 15 bases in between. The CDR3 spells CSVPKAAPYNEQFF. For the CDR3, the DNA is TGCAGCGTTCCGAAGGCGGCCCCATACAATGAGCAGTTCTTC.

J is TRBJ2-7 and V is TRBV10-3; the match to TRBD2 covers 11 bases. This CDR3 contains 14 residues. Per germline, CDR1 ENHRY and CDR2 SYGVKD. The trim removed 1 base at V and 7 bases at J, leaving 3 bases unmatched. The CDR3 region is CAISEFLAGGEQYF. CDR3 bases: TGTGCCATCAGTGAGTTTCTAGCGGGAGGTGAGCAGTACTTC.

This clonotype appeared many times. This rearrangement joins TRBV20-1 to TRBJ2-7; the match to TRBD1 covers 9 bases. Germline V gene data show CDR1 as DFQATT and CDR2 as SNEGSKA (reference sequence). This CDR3 has 14 amino acids. After removal of 3 bases from V and 0 bases from J, the junction contained 3 bases not matched to a gene. In DNA, the CDR3 is TGCAGTGCTAGGGGGACAGGGTACTCCTACGAGCAGTACTTC. It encodes CSARGTGYSYEQYF.

This clonotype was observed many times. The rearrangement links TRBV12-3 or TRBV12-4 to TRBJ2-1; TRBD1 is a possible D gene (5 bases). This CDR3 spans 13 amino acids. V was clipped by 6 bases and J by 4 bases, with 10 bases between them. CDR3 region: CASSTTVYNEQFF. The CDR3, as DNA: TGTGCCAGCAGCACGACAGTATACAATGAGCAGTTCTTC.

In this sample, this clonotype turned up a few times. J is TRBJ1-5 and V is TRBV12-3 or TRBV12-4; no clear D. The CDR3 is 12 amino acids. Between the trimmed V and J ends, which lost 6 bases and 9 bases, there was a span of 12 bases. Here the CDR3 reads CASSLRLRPQHF. CDR3 DNA: TGTGCCAGCAGCCTTAGACTGAGGCCCCAGCATTTT.

This clonotype occurred a few times. The rearrangement uses TRBV4-3 and TRBJ2-2; 7 bases are shared with TRBD2. V shed 0 bases, J shed 4 bases, and the junction held 8 bases outside the gene matches. Germline V gene data show CDR1 as LGHNA and CDR2 as YSLEER. The CDR3 runs to 17 residues. In nucleotides, the CDR3 is TGCGCCAGCAGCCAAGATCTTGCGGGAGCGGGCACCGGGGAGCTGTTTTTT. It is translated as CASSQDLAGAGTGELFF.

The chain links TRBV27 to TRBJ1-2; D possibly corresponds to TRBD1 (5 bases). The V and J ends lost 4 bases and 2 bases respectively, with 17 bases between them. Germline CDR1 and CDR2: MNHEY and SMNVEV (reference sequence). The CDR3 contains 16 residues. CDR3 nucleotides: TGTGCCAGCAGTTCATCAGTAGACAGCGGAAACTATGGCTACACCTTC. Translating it yields CASSSSVDSGNYGYTF.

The chain employs TRBV19 and TRBJ2-2; possibly TRBD1 for D (5 bases). Trimming took 7 bases from V and 3 from J, leaving 12 bases between them. The CDR3 consists of 14 residues. The germline V gene has CDR1 LNHDA and CDR2 SQIVND (reference sequence). CDR3 in amino acids: CASKELRDTGELFF. The CDR3 nucleotides read TGTGCCAGTAAAGAACTCAGGGACACCGGGGAGCTGTTTTTT.

The chain carries TRBV27 and TRBJ2-1; D may be TRBD2 (6 bases). Germline V CDR1 and CDR2: MNHEY, SMNVEV (reference sequence). The V gene lost 2 bases and the J gene lost 4 bases, with 9 bases spanning the gap. The CDR3 spans 14 residues. CDR3 loop: CASSLGLTYNEQFF. The CDR3 DNA reads TGTGCCAGCAGTTTAGGACTAACGTACAATGAGCAGTTCTTC.

This clonotype was seen a handful of times. V is TRBV7-2 and J is TRBJ1-2; D not certain. There are 16 residues in the CDR3. The germline gives CDR1 SGHTA, CDR2 FQGNSA. Trimming took 4 bases from V and 4 from J, leaving 19 bases between them. The CDR3 nucleotides are TGTGCCAGCAGCTCCCCGGGGTTGGGTAGAGGCTATGGCTACACCTTC. This codes for CASSSPGLGRGYGYTF.

This chain joins TRBV30 and TRBJ1-2, with D unclear. The CDR3 contains 14 residues. Looked up from germline, CDR1 is GTSNPN and CDR2 is SVGIG (reference sequence). V was shortened by 4 bases and J by 0 bases, with 12 bases between the two germline ends. In nucleotides, the CDR3 is TGTGCCTGGACTAGGAGGCTAGCTAACTATGGCTACACCTTC. Translation: CAWTRRLANYGYTF.

The sample holds a few counts of this clonotype. V is TRBV15 and J is TRBJ2-1, with 14 bases aligning to TRBD2. The CDR3 is made up of 14 amino acids. Looked up from germline, CDR1 is LNHNV and CDR2 is YYDKDF (reference sequence). V was pared by 8 bases and J by 8 bases, with 5 bases of the junction left unmatched. The CDR3 bases are TGTGCCACCGGGGGGACTAGCGGGAGTTATGAGCAGTTCTTC. As protein: CATGGTSGSYEQFF. The whole variable domain, filled in from reference TRBV15 and TRBJ2-1, reads DAMVIQNPRYQVTQFGKPVTLSCSQTLNHNVMYWYQQKSSQAPKLLFHYYDKDFNNEADTPDNFQSRRPNTSFCFLDIRSPGLGDTAMYLCATGGTSGSYEQFFGPGTRLTVL.

This clonotype was detected only a few times. The chain couples TRBV4-3 to TRBJ2-1; 12 nucleotides align to TRBD2. The germline V gene has CDR1 LGHNA and CDR2 YSLEER. CDR3 length equals 20 residues. V trimming: 2 bases; J trimming: 8 bases; junction bases outside the gene matches: 19. The CDR3 coding sequence is TGCGCCAGCAGCCAACGAAGGGGGATTAGGGCTAGCGGGAGGGCCGATGAGCAGTTCTTC. This encodes CASSQRRGIRASGRADEQFF.

V usage is TRBV12-3 or TRBV12-4 and J usage is TRBJ1-3; TRBD1 matches at 8 bases. The V gene end was trimmed by 6 bases and the J gene end by 4 bases; junction bases not matched to a gene: 8. This CDR3 has 15 amino acids. The CDR3 sequence is CASSHLTGEGNTIYF. Here the CDR3 DNA reads TGTGCCAGCAGCCACCTGACAGGGGAAGGAAACACCATATATTTT.

This clonotype was detected ten times or more. CDR3 nucleotide sequence: TGCAGTGCCCCTGACCTAGCGGGAGAGTGGGGCACAGATACGCAGTATTTT. It translates to CSAPDLAGEWGTDTQYF. The chain carries TRBV20-1 and TRBJ2-3; 10 bases agree with TRBD2. The CDR3 totals 17 residues. After removal of 6 bases from V and 1 base from J, the junction contained 13 bases not matched to a gene. Looked up from germline, CDR1 is DFQATT and CDR2 is SNEGSKA (reference sequence).

This clonotype was counted at least ten times. The chain uses TRBV12-3 or TRBV12-4 and TRBJ2-1; 8 positions agree with TRBD1. This CDR3 is built from 14 residues. Trimming took 7 bases from V and 4 from J; bases not matched to a gene: 6. The CDR3 DNA is TGTGCCAGCACGTCCGGGGACAGGTACAATGAGCAGTTCTTC. Its translation is CASTSGDRYNEQFF.

J is TRBJ2-7 and V is TRBV7-2, with D possibly being TRBD1 or TRBD2 (5 bases each). V was trimmed by 5 bases and J by 5 bases, leaving 16 bases between them. The germline V gene has CDR1 SGHTA and CDR2 FQGNSA. There are 14 residues in the CDR3. CDR3 DNA: TGTGCCAGCAGCGAAGGGACCATACCCAACGAGCAGTACTTC. This gives the protein CASSEGTIPNEQYF.

The gene calls are TRBV12-3 or TRBV12-4 and TRBJ2-3; D is unclear. The V end was cut by 6 bases, the J end by 5 bases, with 15 bases between. The CDR3 spans 14 residues. CDR3 region: CASSPPSTGDTQYF. Here the CDR3 DNA reads TGTGCCAGCAGCCCACCCTCGACTGGAGATACGCAGTATTTT.

This clonotype appeared many times. The rearrangement joins TRBV12-3 or TRBV12-4 to TRBJ2-1; TRBD1 might be the D (5 bases). Trimming pared 6 bases from V and 0 bases from J, leaving 9 bases between. The CDR3 consists of 14 residues. The CDR3 region has the DNA TGTGCCAGCAGGGGCCAGGGCTCCTACAATGAGCAGTTCTTC. Its translation is CASRGQGSYNEQFF.

This chain links TRBV2 with TRBJ2-7; D is possibly TRBD1 (5 bases). V was cut by 8 bases and J by 6 bases, with 23 bases left in between. CDR1 is SNHLY and CDR2 is FYNNEI in the germline V gene. The CDR3 is 15 amino acids. The DNA for the CDR3 is TGTGCCAGCTCTCTGATCCCCCGGGTGGGGCGCGAGCAGTACTTC. Encoded protein: CASSLIPRVGREQYF. The full variable domain, in which reference TRBV2 and TRBJ2-7 provide the parts outside the CDR3, is EPEVTQTPSHQVTQMGQEVILRCVPISNHLYFYWYRQILGQKVEFLVSFYNNEISEKSEIFDDQFSVERPDGSNFTLKIRSTKLEDSAMYFCASSLIPRVGREQYFGPGTRLTVT.

This clonotype was found a few times. Compared with germline, one end of the junction differs, possibly owing to a read error. The V call is TRBV6-1, the J call TRBJ2-1; D unresolved. Germline CDR1 MNHNS, CDR2 SASEGT. This CDR3 has 13 amino acids. Here the CDR3 DNA reads TGTGCCAGCAGTGTTTCCTCCCACAATGAGCAGTTCTTC. Translation gives CASSVSSHNEQFF.

This chain uses TRBV30 with TRBJ2-7; D uncertain. The CDR3 loop spans 12 amino acids. V was trimmed by 2 bases and J by 4 bases, leaving 9 bases between them. Per germline, CDR1 GTSNPN and CDR2 SVGIG (reference sequence). The CDR3 DNA follows: TGTGCCTGGAGTCTCCTAGGGTACGAGCAGTACTTC. Amino acids: CAWSLLGYEQYF.

J is TRBJ2-1 and V is TRBV10-3; 14 positions agree with TRBD2. Germline V gives CDR1 ENHRY, CDR2 SYGVKD. The CDR3 consists of 18 residues. J lost 2 bases, V lost 4 bases, and 7 bases had no gene match. The CDR3 protein is CAISGGTSGSAPYNEQFF. The CDR3 DNA sequence: TGTGCCATCAGTGGGGGGACTAGCGGGAGTGCCCCCTACAATGAGCAGTTCTTC.

The chain uses TRBV6-5 and TRBJ2-7, with 10 bases fitting TRBD1. V gave up 2 bases and J gave up 6 bases; unmatched junction bases: 4. The CDR3 has 14 residues. Germline V gene sequence: CDR1 MNHEY, CDR2 SVGAGI. CDR3 bases: TGTGCCAGCAGTTACCGGGACAGGGGTTTCGAGCAGTACTTC. It specifies CASSYRDRGFEQYF.

This clonotype came up many times. The V gene is TRBV7-2, the J gene TRBJ1-4; maybe TRBD1 (5 bases). Per the germline V gene, CDR1 is SGHTA and CDR2 is FQGNSA. The CDR3 has 13 amino acids. V was cut by 5 bases and J by 7 bases, with 11 bases left in between. This chain's CDR3 is CASSKGPREKLFF. The CDR3 DNA follows: TGTGCCAGCAGCAAGGGGCCTCGTGAAAAACTGTTTTTT.

This clonotype has more than one count but fewer than ten. The CDR3 DNA is TGCAGCGTTGACGACCTCCTGGTCTATGGCTACACCTTC. Translating it yields CSVDDLLVYGYTF. The chain links TRBV29-1 to TRBJ1-2; D is unresolved. The germline gives CDR1 SQVTM, CDR2 ANQGSEA. V was pared by 3 bases and J by 4 bases, with 12 bases between. CDR3 length equals 13 residues.